This T cell receptor beta chain was identified in a study of cytomegalovirus exposure and HLA in healthy donors. Worth noting for this clone: Its matching antigen is unknown.

Study findings and constraints: Across donors, most TCRs were seen rarely, yet some public ones were widespread. The authors assumed roughly uniform sequencing depth across donors for presence/absence analyses. Researchers counted roughly 160 TCR beta chains as cytomegalovirus-associated. It is likely that the observed cluster of highly shared sequence variants was a sequencing artifact.

The PCR was carried out with 60 Vbeta primers and 13 Jbeta primers. Libraries were prepared by immunoSEQ multiplex PCR; TCRdb keeps only in-frame clonotypes and omits some of them. The sample holds 70,000 to 100,000 clones; approximately 71% are singletons and the top ten take approximately 2.9%. Looked up from germline, CDR1 is SGHTA and CDR2 is FQGNSA. Trimming shortened V by 7 bases and J by 0 bases, and 13 bases separated the two germline ends. This CDR3 has 15 amino acids. The origin of this receptor is a man between 50 and 59 years old in good health and CMV-seronegative. The rearrangement uses TRBV7-2 and TRBJ1-3; D may be TRBD1 (6 bases). The sequencing input was PBMCs. DNA of the CDR3: TGTGCCAGCACCACACAGGGCCTCTCTGGAAACACCATATATTTT. This encodes CASTTQGLSGNTIYF. The full variable domain, completed using reference TRBV7-2 and TRBJ1-3, is GAGVSQSPSNKVTEKGKDVELRCDPISGHTALYWYRQSLGQGLEFLIYFQGNSAPDKSGLPSDRFSAERTGGSVSTLTIQRTQQEDSAVYLCASTTQGLSGNTIYFGEGSWLTVV.